This is a list of T cell receptor beta chains from one sample in a study of human T cells and chemical hapten exposure. TCRdb redid the calling of the RACE reads with MiXCR, one entry per CDR3 protein. In the table there are 80,000 or so distinct CDR3 sequences, approximately 12% of which are singletons. The sequences come from whole blood, collected in connection with sensitization to the hapten diphenylcyclopropenone (DPC). Receptor source: a woman aged 50 to 65 with alopecia areata. Some clones in this sample may be carry-over from other donors' samples. CDR3s include the opening cysteine and the closing phenylalanine or tryptophan. The D gene is left open where the match is weak. Only part of the rows carry a size: once, few, many, or a class if the clone is expanded.

d_call clone_size j_call v_call cdr3_nt cdr3_aa
NA NA TRBJ1-2 TRBV11-1 TGTGCCAGCAGCTTGATGGACAGAGCCTATGGCTACACCTTC CASSLMDRAYGYTF
TRBD2 NA TRBJ2-7 TRBV7-2 TGTGCCAGCAGCCACCGGACTAGCGGGGCCTCCGAGCAGTACTTC CASSHRTSGASEQYF
NA NA TRBJ2-1 TRBV6-6 TGTGCCAGCATTCCCGGGACCAGGGGCAATGAGCAGTTCTTC CASIPGTRGNEQFF
NA many TRBJ2-2 TRBV7-9 TGTGCCAGCAGCCCAAGTTGGACACAGAACACCGGGGAGCTGTTTTTT CASSPSWTQNTGELFF
NA few TRBJ2-7 TRBV29-1 TGCAGCGTTTGGGGGGTTGGACACGAGCAGTACTTC CSVWGVGHEQYF
TRBD2 once TRBJ2-1 TRBV5-6 TGTGCCAGCAGGACCGGGCTAGCGGGCAATGAGCAGTTCTTC CASRTGLAGNEQFF
NA many TRBJ1-4 TRBV7-6 TGTGCCAGCAGCTTAGCTACAGTCCCCCAAAATGAAAAACTGTTTTTT CASSLATVPQNEKLFF
NA NA TRBJ2-5 TRBV30 TGTGCCTGGAGTGTGGGGCAAGAGACCCAGTACTTC CAWSVGQETQYF
NA many TRBJ2-7 TRBV7-6 TGTGCCAGCAGCTCGTCTCCAGGGACCTACGAGCAGTACTTC CASSSSPGTYEQYF
TRBD2 NA TRBJ2-3 TRBV6-5 TGTGCCAGCAGTTACTCTTTCGGGGGGGCGTCTAAAGATACGCAGTATTTT CASSYSFGGASKDTQYF
TRBD2 many TRBJ2-5 TRBV7-8 TGTGCCAGCAGCTTAGGACTAGCGGGGCGAAGAGAGACCCAGTACTTC CASSLGLAGRRETQYF
NA few TRBJ2-7 TRBV20-1 TGCAGTGCTAGAGGGCCCTCTGGCCCCTCCTACGAGCAGTACTTC CSARGPSGPSYEQYF
NA many TRBJ1-5 TRBV19 TGTGCCAGTAGTATCGGACAACGTGGACAGCCCCAGCATTTT CASSIGQRGQPQHF
NA many TRBJ1-5 TRBV2 TGTGCCAGCAGGGTAGATAAATTGGGCAATCAGCCCCAGCATTTT CASRVDKLGNQPQHF
TRBD2 NA TRBJ2-3 TRBV24-1 TGTGCCACCAGTGATGCACGGGGGGGCCGCACAGATACGCAGTATTTT CATSDARGGRTDTQYF
NA NA TRBJ2-7 TRBV7-9 TGTGCCAGCAGCCCGCAACCGGGACGAACCTTTTACGAGCAGTACTTC CASSPQPGRTFYEQYF
NA many TRBJ2-2 TRBV6-1 TGTGCCAGCTTACCGGGCGACGCGAACACCGGGGAGCTGTTTTTT CASLPGDANTGELFF
TRBD1 many TRBJ1-4 TRBV20-1 TGCAGTGCCCAGGAGGGGGCAGGTGAAAAACTGTTTTTT CSAQEGAGEKLFF
TRBD1 many TRBJ1-6 TRBV5-1 TGCGCCAGCAGCTTGGGGGACAGTCGGGATTCACCCCTCCACTTT CASSLGDSRDSPLHF
TRBD1 NA TRBJ2-3 TRBV28 TGTGCCAGCAGTGTTGACAGGGGGAATACGCAGTATTTT CASSVDRGNTQYF
TRBD2 many TRBJ2-1 TRBV14 TGTGCCAGCAGCCAAGTGGCGGGAGGTACCTACAATGAGCAGTTCTTC CASSQVAGGTYNEQFF
NA NA TRBJ1-2 TRBV4-3 TGCGCCAGCAGCCAAGATTGGACCTATGGCTACACCTTC CASSQDWTYGYTF
TRBD2 NA TRBJ2-3 TRBV5-4 TGTGCCAGCAGCTCCCGGACTAGCGGGGCCGGAGATACGCAGTATTTT CASSSRTSGAGDTQYF
NA many TRBJ1-5 TRBV28 TGTGCCAGCAGTCCCACGGGGGCTCGCAATCAGCCCCAGCATTTT CASSPTGARNQPQHF
NA few TRBJ2-1 TRBV7-2 TGTGCCAGCAGTCAGCGGGCCCAACTGAGCTCCTACAATGAGCAGTTCTTC CASSQRAQLSSYNEQFF
NA many TRBJ2-3 TRBV2 TGTGCCAGCAGTGATGAGGTGGGAGGTGTCGGTACGCAGTATTTT CASSDEVGGVGTQYF
TRBD2 NA TRBJ2-3 TRBV5-1 TGCGCCAGCAGCTTCTCTAGCGGAGCCGATACGCAGTATTTT CASSFSSGADTQYF
NA NA TRBJ2-4 TRBV6-2/TRBV6-3 TGTGCCAGCAGCCCACAGGGTGTTGGCAAAAACATTCAGTACTTC CASSPQGVGKNIQYF
NA NA TRBJ2-5 TRBV7-6 TGTGCCAGCAGCCCAGAGGCTAGCAAAGAGACCCAGTACTTC CASSPEASKETQYF
NA NA TRBJ1-2 TRBV12-3/TRBV12-4 TGTGCCAGCAGGGATATCTTGGACGGCGGACACTATGGCTACACCTTC CASRDILDGGHYGYTF
NA many TRBJ1-1 TRBV27 TGTGCCAGCTCCTACAGACCCCCGGATAACACTGAAGCTTTCTTT CASSYRPPDNTEAFF
NA NA TRBJ1-6 TRBV9 TGTGCCAGCAGCGTAGGGGGGACCGTCAATTCACCCCTCCACTTT CASSVGGTVNSPLHF
NA many TRBJ1-5 TRBV11-2 TGTGCCAGCAGCTTAGGGGGATCGGGCAATCAGCCCCAGCATTTT CASSLGGSGNQPQHF
TRBD1 many TRBJ1-4 TRBV7-9 TGTGCCAGCAGCTTGAGGGGACAGGGCGCCGGGGAAAAACTGTTTTTT CASSLRGQGAGEKLFF
NA many TRBJ2-1 TRBV20-1 TGCAGTGCGCTCAGGGATGAGCAGTTCTTC CSALRDEQFF
NA NA TRBJ1-2 TRBV19 TGTGCCAGTAGCCCGGGCCCCGGCCCCCCGTATGGCTACACCTTC CASSPGPGPPYGYTF
NA NA TRBJ2-4 TRBV19 TGTGGAACTTCCGGGACCAACGACATTCAGTACTTC CGTSGTNDIQYF
NA NA TRBJ2-2 TRBV7-2 TGTGCCAGCAGCGGAAGGACAGAGAACACCGGGGAGCTGTTTTTT CASSGRTENTGELFF
NA few TRBJ1-2 TRBV7-9 TGTGCCAGCAGCTGGGACCGATCTAACTATGGCTACACCTTC CASSWDRSNYGYTF
NA NA TRBJ1-2 TRBV3-1 TGTGCCAGCAGCCAAGGAAGGCAGAGGGCGTCTTATGGCTACACCTTC CASSQGRQRASYGYTF
NA many TRBJ2-7 TRBV7-9 TGTGCCAGCAGCTTGGAGCGATCGGGGGCCCTCTCCTACGAGCAGTACTTC CASSLERSGALSYEQYF